This T cell receptor beta chain was found in a study of blood T cell repertoires in COVID-19 (dated by TCRdb to 2020 to 2021). Study-level background: Samples from collaborators originated in the United States, Italy and Spain and spanned both the acute and convalescent phases of COVID-19. Where available, HLA class I and class II types were obtained from metadata supplied by the sample provider rather than from assay-based typing. Subjects who had been exposed to COVID-19, were actively infected with it, or had recovered from it provided the deeply sampled blood TCRbeta repertoires that made up the dataset. Samples came from the ongoing ImmuneRACE study (first 160 participants) plus 1,254 subjects from 6 global collaborators. The repertoires were made available in a free public database intended to serve as a resource for research on the immune response to SARS-CoV-2. The prospective study material was composed of cDNA or gDNA derived from T cells, B-cell-depleted T cells, or PBMCs. Nearly every sample came with metadata listing a de-identified subject ID, COVID-19 status, age in years and sex. Broader findings and caveats from the paper: How much clinical and demographic metadata was included differed by source and by participant, and the metadata was provided uncurated.

On this clone itself: This clone's antigen is unknown. One base away there is no much larger clone; base qualities are not given.

The CDR3 runs 15 residues from the cysteine to the phenylalanine. Only the CDR3 portion is preserved as DNA: 45 bases, with reading frame beginning at the first base. Taken from the germline V gene, the CDR1 and CDR2 loops are SGHRS and YFSETQ. V lost 2 bases and J lost 6 bases; the stretch between them is 14 bases long. The immunoSEQ Assay, a bias-controlled multiplex PCR, was used to amplify TCRbeta CDR3 regions from genomic DNA. Under the source paper's analysis protocol: The number of nucleated cells in each sample was estimated by amplification of reference gene primers within the assay. To quantify the absolute abundance of each unique TCRbeta CDR3 rearrangement, sequence reads were collapsed and filtered. For each sample, productive Simpson clonality was calculated as the square root of Simpson's diversity index over productive rearrangements. Entries here come from immuneACCESS through TCRdb and include only in-frame sequences with V and J called. Some clones fail to appear in such tables; in the studies checked, an unresolved V gene covers under half of the shortfall, and the cause of the remainder is unknown. The DNA gave D and trimming, while V, J and clone size come from that table. The sample has around 85,000 clones on record, nearly 90% of them singletons. The ten largest clones represent about 4.3% of the sample.

The collaborating institutions used their own protocols to collect whole blood in K2EDTA tubes. For TCRbeta analysis, collaborators shipped samples in one of three forms: frozen whole blood, isolated PBMCs, or DNA extracted from either of those sample types. The chain joins TRBV5-1 to TRBJ1-4; perhaps TRBD1 is the D gene, with 5 bases matching. The specimen sequenced was peripheral blood. The clonotype was recovered from a woman older than 75 with active or convalescent COVID-19. The CDR3 protein sequence reads: CASSFGGQSDEKLFF. The sequence in DNA is TGCGCCAGCAGCTTTGGCGGACAATCCGATGAAAAACTGTTTTTT.